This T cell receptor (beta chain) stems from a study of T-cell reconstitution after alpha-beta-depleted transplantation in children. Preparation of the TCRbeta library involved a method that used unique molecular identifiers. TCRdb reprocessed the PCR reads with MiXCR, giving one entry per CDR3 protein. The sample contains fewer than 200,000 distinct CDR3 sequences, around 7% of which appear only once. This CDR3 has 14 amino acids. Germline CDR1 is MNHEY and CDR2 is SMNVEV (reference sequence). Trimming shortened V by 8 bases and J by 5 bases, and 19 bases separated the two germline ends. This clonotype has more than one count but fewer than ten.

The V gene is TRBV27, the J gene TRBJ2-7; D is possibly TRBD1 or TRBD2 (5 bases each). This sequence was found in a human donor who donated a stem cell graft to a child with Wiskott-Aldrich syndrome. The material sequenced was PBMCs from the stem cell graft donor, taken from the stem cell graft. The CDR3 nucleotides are TGTGCCAGCTCACCTCGGGGCGAAGGCGACGAGCAGTACTTC. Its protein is CASSPRGEGDEQYF.